The TCR beta chain described here comes from a study of a mutant IDH1 vaccine in newly diagnosed glioma. Study details: Beforehand, treatment had been radiotherapy, temozolomide, or both; the majority received both.

Assay used: immunoSEQ multiplex PCR; TCRdb lists only in-frame clones, some missing. The table lists 90,000 to 100,000 clones, around 90% of them singletons. The CDR3 covers 15 residues. Trimming removed 0 bases from V and 4 bases from J; junction bases left unmatched: 2. CDR1 is SGDLS and CDR2 is YYNGEE in the germline V gene. Time point given: baseline, week 1 (first vaccination visit). Regarding treatment: pre-vaccination baseline after standard-of-care therapy. Donors harbored newly found WHO grade 3 or 4 IDH1-mutant, ATRX-lost astrocytomas. On this clone: Its target is unknown.

Findings of the study overall: Variations in leading peripheral T cell clonotypes appeared to have no connection with pseudoprogression. It was approximately 93% of patients that developed vaccine-induced immune responses.

This TCR came from a woman in her forties or fifties with glioma. Sequencing was performed on PBMCs, taken from a glioma patient treated with radiotherapy, temozolomide or both. The chain is built from TRBV9 and TRBJ2-7; 12 bases line up with TRBD2. DNA of the CDR3: TGTGCCAGCAGCGTAGGAGGACTAGCGGGATACGAGCAGTACTTC. Residues: CASSVGGLAGYEQYF.